This entry lists 19 T cell receptor beta chains sequenced from one sample in a study of blood T cell repertoires in COVID-19. Clones were sequenced by immunoSEQ multiplex PCR, and TCRdb holds only the in-frame ones, with some missing. Of roughly 160,000 clones listed, around 88% are singletons. Sequencing was carried out using peripheral blood. Receptor source: a woman between 65 and 79 years old who had recovered from COVID-19.

This chain connects TRBV30 to TRBJ2-7; D unclear. The V gene's germline CDR1 is GTSNPN and CDR2 SVGIG (reference sequence). The germline V and J ends were trimmed by 5 bases and 2 bases, with 13 bases remaining between them. The CDR3 runs to 13 residues. In nucleotides, the CDR3 is TGTGCCTGGGGGTCCAGGCCGGCCTACGAGCAGTACTTC. It yields the protein CAWGSRPAYEQYF.

The J gene is TRBJ2-7, the V gene TRBV18, with 9 bases identical to TRBD1. There are 17 residues in the CDR3. Germline values: CDR1 KGHSH, CDR2 LQKENI. The J segment lost 7 bases and the V segment lost 2 bases, leaving 15 bases of the junction unmatched. CDR3 residues: CASSPWFPGQGTWEQYF. The CDR3 DNA sequence: TGTGCCAGCTCACCATGGTTCCCCGGACAGGGGACGTGGGAGCAGTACTTC.

This clone has a handful of counts. The genes are TRBV5-6 and TRBJ2-7; D ambiguous. Looked up from germline, CDR1 is SGHDT and CDR2 is YYEEEE. Trimming stripped 4 bases from V and 2 bases from J, with 10 bases between. The CDR3 has 13 residues. CDR3 sequence (DNA): TGTGCCAGCAGCCCGGGTCTCCCCTACGAGCAGTACTTC. This codes for CASSPGLPYEQYF.

The rearrangement uses TRBV4-2 and TRBJ2-1; no definite D call. V was shortened by 0 bases and J by 6 bases, with 6 bases between the two germline ends. Germline CDR1 is LGHNA and CDR2 is YNFKEQ. The CDR3 is 13 amino acids. The chain's CDR3 is CASSQDYPNEQFF. The CDR3 bases are TGTGCCAGCAGCCAAGACTATCCCAATGAGCAGTTCTTC.

The rearrangement uses TRBV30 and TRBJ1-4; D may be TRBD1 (5 bases). This CDR3 spans 13 amino acids. CDR1 and CDR2 (germline): GTSNPN, SVGIG (reference sequence). V was clipped by 0 bases and J by 14 bases, with 16 bases between them. In DNA form, the CDR3 reads TGTGCCTGGAGTGTACGGGTTGGAGGGGTGCTGTTTTTT. Its protein product is CAWSVRVGGVLFF.

V and J are TRBV29-1 and TRBJ1-4; perhaps TRBD1 as D (5 bases). CDR3 length equals 15 residues. CDR1 SQVTM and CDR2 ANQGSEA come from the germline V gene. With 2 bases removed from V and 1 base from J, the gap between germline ends came to 11 bases. In DNA, the CDR3 is TGCAGCGTTGAACTAAGGGGTCAAACTAATGAAAAACTGTTTTTT. Amino acid sequence: CSVELRGQTNEKLFF.

The genes are TRBV27 and TRBJ2-5; no definite D call. Germline V gene lookup returns CDR1 MNHEY and CDR2 SMNVEV (reference sequence). Trimming stripped 0 bases from V and 5 bases from J, with 7 bases between. The CDR3 totals 13 residues. CDR3 DNA sequence: TGTGCCAGCAGTTTATCCGGGTTGGAGACCCAGTACTTC. Translated, it gives CASSLSGLETQYF.

The chain combines TRBV4-3 with TRBJ2-3, with a weak D call TRBD1 (6 bases). CDR1 and CDR2 (germline): LGHNA, YSLEER. This CDR3 has 17 residues. V was shortened by 0 bases and J by 1 base, with 14 bases between the two germline ends. The CDR3 sequence: CASSQDPWAGGTDTQYF. DNA for the CDR3: TGCGCCAGCAGCCAAGACCCATGGGCAGGGGGCACAGATACGCAGTATTTT.

The V and J genes are TRBV19 and TRBJ1-5; the D gene is possibly TRBD1 (5 bases). Trimming took off 4 bases at V and 3 bases at J, with 10 bases between the two ends. Germline-derived CDR1 and CDR2 are LNHDA and SQIVND (reference sequence). The CDR3 is made up of 14 amino acids. The DNA of the CDR3 is TGTGCCAGTAGTAAGGGGCAGGACAATCAGCCCCAGCATTTT. It yields the protein CASSKGQDNQPQHF.

The V gene is TRBV7-9, the J gene TRBJ2-5, with D perhaps TRBD2 (6 bases). CDR1 SEHNR and CDR2 FQNEAQ come from the germline V gene (reference sequence). The CDR3 extends over 12 amino acids. The ends were cut back, 5 bases at V and 7 bases at J, with 11 bases in the middle. The DNA of the CDR3 is TGTGCCAGCAGCCCGGGGGTGGGGACCCAGTACTTC. Translated: CASSPGVGTQYF.

The chain recombines TRBV7-9 with TRBJ1-2; D remains unclear. The CDR3 runs 15 residues. Looked up from germline, CDR1 is SEHNR and CDR2 is FQNEAQ (reference sequence). V shed 3 bases and J shed 0 bases, with 11 bases lying between them. The DNA for the CDR3 is TGTGCCAGCAGCTTTGTGGGCTACGCTAACTATGGCTACACCTTC. Translation gives CASSFVGYANYGYTF.

This chain uses TRBV4-1 with TRBJ1-5; 8 positions match TRBD1. There are 15 residues in the CDR3. With 4 bases clipped from V and 3 bases from J, the junction kept 5 bases outside the gene matches. Germline V gives CDR1 MGHRA, CDR2 YSYEKL. The CDR3 here is CASSLRQGLNQPQHF. CDR3 nucleotide sequence: TGCGCCAGCAGCCTTCGACAGGGGCTCAATCAGCCCCAGCATTTT.

This clone was seen a handful of times. CDR3: CASSFSLETQYF. The CDR3 DNA sequence: TGTGCCAGCAGCTTCAGTTTAGAGACCCAGTACTTC. J is TRBJ2-5 and V is TRBV7-9; the D is unclear. Between the trimmed V and J ends, which lost 3 bases and 4 bases, there was a span of 6 bases. From germline, CDR1 is SEHNR and CDR2 FQNEAQ (reference sequence). This CDR3 is 12 amino acids long.

Worth noting for this clone: Within the sample, other DNA sequences also encode this same CDR3. The chain uses TRBV5-1 and TRBJ2-5; no definite D call. V shed 4 bases and J shed 0 bases, with 4 bases lying between them. This CDR3 region has 12 residues. Per the germline V gene, CDR1 is SGHRS and CDR2 is YFSETQ. CDR3 region: CASSPDQETQYF. As DNA, the CDR3 is TGCGCCAGCAGCCCAGACCAAGAGACCCAGTACTTC. Complete variable domain (other parts from reference TRBV5-1 and TRBJ2-5): KAGVTQTPRYLIKTRGQQVTLSCSPISGHRSVSWYQQTPGQGLQFLFEYFSETQRNKGNFPGRFSGRQFSNSRSEMNVSTLELGDSALYLCASSPDQETQYFGPGTRLLVL.

In its sample, this clone was seen once. The chain has TRBV9 and TRBJ1-1; possibly TRBD1 for D (5 bases). Trimming pared 0 bases from V and 4 bases from J, leaving 10 bases between. This CDR3 has 14 amino acids. Germline V CDR1 and CDR2: SGDLS, YYNGEE. Here the CDR3 DNA reads TGTGCCAGCAGCGTAGGGGGGGTGGCCACTGAAGCTTTCTTT. Its protein is CASSVGGVATEAFF.

V gene TRBV18 combines with J gene TRBJ1-1; D possibly corresponds to TRBD1 (5 bases). The CDR3 contains 16 residues. V lost 3 bases and J lost 1, with 15 bases in between. Germline V gene data show CDR1 as KGHSH and CDR2 as LQKENI. The CDR3 region is CASSPLGGLGNTEAFF. DNA for the CDR3: TGTGCCAGCTCACCCCTCGGGGGGTTGGGGAACACTGAAGCTTTCTTT. Complete variable domain (other parts from reference TRBV18 and TRBJ1-1): NAGVMQNPRHLVRRRGQEARLRCSPMKGHSHVYWYRQLPEEGLKFMVYLQKENIIDESGMPKERFSAEFPKEGPSILRIQQVVRGDSAAYFCASSPLGGLGNTEAFFGQGTRLTVV.

The chain recombines TRBV15 with TRBJ1-6; tentatively, D is TRBD1 (5 bases). The CDR3 has 14 residues. Per the germline V gene, CDR1 is LNHNV and CDR2 is YYDKDF (reference sequence). The V end was cut by 0 bases, the J end by 12 bases, with 12 bases between. CDR3 in DNA: TGTGCCACCAGCAGAGATCGTGGCGGGGGACCCCTCCACTTT. Its translation: CATSRDRGGGPLHF.

The V and J genes are TRBV11-3 and TRBJ2-5; TRBD2 agrees at 12 bases. Per the germline V gene, CDR1 is SGHNT and CDR2 is YENEEA. V lost 8 bases to trimming and J lost 7 bases; unmatched junction nucleotides: 8. The length of the CDR3 is 14 residues. Here the CDR3 DNA reads TGTGCCAGCTCTGCTAGCGGGAGGGGAGCGACCCAGTACTTC. Its translation: CASSASGRGATQYF.

This chain links TRBV19 with TRBJ2-1; possibly TRBD1 for D (5 bases). V lost 6 bases, J lost 4 bases, and 16 bases lay in between. The CDR3 consists of 15 residues. Germline lookup yields CDR1 LNHDA and CDR2 SQIVND (reference sequence). The CDR3 nucleotides are TGTGCCAGTAGACCGCCCGGACACCCTTACAATGAGCAGTTCTTC. Protein product: CASRPPGHPYNEQFF.